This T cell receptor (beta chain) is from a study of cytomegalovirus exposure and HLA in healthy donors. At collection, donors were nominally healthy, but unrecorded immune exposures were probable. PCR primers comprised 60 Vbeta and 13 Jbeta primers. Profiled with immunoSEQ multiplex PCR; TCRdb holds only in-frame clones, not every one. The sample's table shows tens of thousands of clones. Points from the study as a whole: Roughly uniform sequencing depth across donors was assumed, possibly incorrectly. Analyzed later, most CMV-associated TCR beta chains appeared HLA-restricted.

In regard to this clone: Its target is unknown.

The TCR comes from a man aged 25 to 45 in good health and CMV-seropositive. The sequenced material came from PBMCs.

The CDR3 DNA reads TGTGCCAGCAGCGCAGTGGGACTAGGTTACGGTCTAGCCAAAAACATTCAGTACTTC. Translation gives CASSAVGLGYGLAKNIQYF. J is TRBJ2-4 and V is TRBV7-2; 8 positions agree with TRBD2. The V gene's germline CDR1 is SGHTA and CDR2 FQGNSA. V dropped 5 bases and J dropped 0; count of bases not matched to a gene: 15. The CDR3 runs to 19 residues.